The clone carrying this T cell receptor beta chain has a single count. The data belong to a study of shared clonotypes between healthy human individuals. Germline CDR1 is SNHLY and CDR2 is FYNNEI. With 2 bases removed from V and 3 bases from J, the gap between germline ends came to 8 bases. The CDR3 is made up of 14 amino acids. TCRdb's table, derived via immunoSEQ multiplex PCR, lists solely in-frame clones and lacks some. This table has some 2.1 million clones, roughly 96% appearing once. V usage is TRBV2 and J usage is TRBJ2-1; D ambiguous. The sequence came from a young man in good health. Sequencing was performed on naive CD4+ T cells sorted from blood. Subset denoted: CD45RA+ positively selected. CDR3 sequence reads: CASSERANYNEQFF. The CDR3, as DNA: TGTGCCAGCAGTGAACGAGCGAACTACAATGAGCAGTTCTTC.